The TCR beta chain described here comes from a study of blood T cell repertoires in COVID-19. As for the study in general: The origin of the acute and convalescent COVID-19 samples was the United States, Italy and Spain. Nucleic acid was either cDNA or gDNA, and it came from T cells, B-cell-depleted T cells, or PBMCs.

This CDR3 region has 15 residues. Trimming cost V 6 bases and J 3 bases; bases outside gene matches: 5. Germline V CDR1 and CDR2: LGHNA, YSLEER. The authors' processing: Amplification from reference gene primers served as the basis for estimated nucleated cell counts. Using immunoSEQ multiplex PCR, the repertoire was profiled, and TCRdb retains in-frame clones only, with some absent. Clone size and V and J calls were adopted from that table, with D and trimming inferred from the DNA. This table holds about 70,000 clones, 90% found once. This chain connects TRBV4-3 to TRBJ2-3, with TRBD2 identical over 11 bases. This TCR came from a human donor in a cohort sampled during active COVID-19. The sample taken for sequencing was peripheral blood. The CDR3 nucleotides are TGCGCCAGCAGTACCCTAGCGGGAGGTACAGATACGCAGTATTTT. Translating it yields CASSTLAGGTDTQYF.